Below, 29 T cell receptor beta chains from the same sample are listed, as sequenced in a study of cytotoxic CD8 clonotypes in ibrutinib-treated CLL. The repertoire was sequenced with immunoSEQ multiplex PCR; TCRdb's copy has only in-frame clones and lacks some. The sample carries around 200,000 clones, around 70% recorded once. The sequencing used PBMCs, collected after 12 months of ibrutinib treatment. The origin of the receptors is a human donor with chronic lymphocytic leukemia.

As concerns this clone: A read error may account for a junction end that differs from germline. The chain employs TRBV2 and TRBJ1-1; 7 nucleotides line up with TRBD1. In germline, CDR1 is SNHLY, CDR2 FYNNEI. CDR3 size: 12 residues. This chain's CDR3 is CASSDESQGGIF. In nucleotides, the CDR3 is TGTGCCAGCAGTGACGAAAGCCAGGGGGGAATCTTT.

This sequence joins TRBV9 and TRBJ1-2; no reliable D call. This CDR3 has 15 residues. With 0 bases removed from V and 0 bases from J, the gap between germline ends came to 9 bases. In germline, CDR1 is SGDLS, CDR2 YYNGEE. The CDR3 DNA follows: TGTGCCAGCAGCGTAGAGGGCACCTCTAACTATGGCTACACCTTC. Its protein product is CASSVEGTSNYGYTF. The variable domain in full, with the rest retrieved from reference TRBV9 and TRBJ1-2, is DSGVTQTPKHLITATGQRVTLRCSPRSGDLSVYWYQQSLDQGLQFLIQYYNGEERAKGNILERFSAQQFPDLHSELNLSSLELGDSALYFCASSVEGTSNYGYTFGSGTRLTVV.

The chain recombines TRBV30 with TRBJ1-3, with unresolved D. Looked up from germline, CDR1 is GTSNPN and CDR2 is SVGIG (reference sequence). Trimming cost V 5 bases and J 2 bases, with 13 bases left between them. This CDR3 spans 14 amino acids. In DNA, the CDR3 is TGTGCCTGGGATAAAGACATGCCTGGAAACACCATATATTTT. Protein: CAWDKDMPGNTIYF.

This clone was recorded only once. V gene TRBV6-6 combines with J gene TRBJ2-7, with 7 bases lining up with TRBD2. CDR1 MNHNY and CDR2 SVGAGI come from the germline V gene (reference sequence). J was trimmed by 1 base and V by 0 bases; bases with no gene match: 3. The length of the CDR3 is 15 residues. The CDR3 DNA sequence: TGTGCCAGCAGTTACTCGACTAGCAGATCCTACGAGCAGTACTTC. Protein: CASSYSTSRSYEQYF.

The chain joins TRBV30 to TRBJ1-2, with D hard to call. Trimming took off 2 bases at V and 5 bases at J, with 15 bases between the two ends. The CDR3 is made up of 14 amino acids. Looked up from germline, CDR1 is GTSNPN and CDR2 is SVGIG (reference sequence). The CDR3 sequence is CAWSSIPRWYGYTF. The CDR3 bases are TGTGCCTGGAGTAGCATCCCCCGGTGGTATGGCTACACCTTC.

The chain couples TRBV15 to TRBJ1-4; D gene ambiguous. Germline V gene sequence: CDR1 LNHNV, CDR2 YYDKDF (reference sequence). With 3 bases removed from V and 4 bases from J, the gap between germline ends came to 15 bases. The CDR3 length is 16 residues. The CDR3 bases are TGTGCCACCAGCAGGGGTCGGGTGGAGGGTAATGAAAAACTGTTTTTT. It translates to CATSRGRVEGNEKLFF.

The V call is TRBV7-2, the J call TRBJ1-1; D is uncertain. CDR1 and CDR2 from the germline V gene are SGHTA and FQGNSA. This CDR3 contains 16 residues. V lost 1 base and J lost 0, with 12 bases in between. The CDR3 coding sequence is TGTGCCAGCAGCTTAGAGCTGGCAGCCTTGAACACTGAAGCTTTCTTT. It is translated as CASSLELAALNTEAFF.

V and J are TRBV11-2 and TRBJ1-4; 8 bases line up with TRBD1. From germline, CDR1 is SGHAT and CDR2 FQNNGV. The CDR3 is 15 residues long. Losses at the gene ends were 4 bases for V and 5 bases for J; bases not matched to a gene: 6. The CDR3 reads CASSSYRGGNEKLFF. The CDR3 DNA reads TGTGCCAGCAGCTCCTACAGGGGGGGAAATGAAAAACTGTTTTTT. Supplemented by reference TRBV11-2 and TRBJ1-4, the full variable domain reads EAGVAQSPRYKIIEKRQSVAFWCNPISGHATLYWYQQILGQGPKLLIQFQNNGVVDDSQLPKDRFSAERLKGVDSTLKIQPAKLEDSAVYLCASSSYRGGNEKLFFGSGTQLSVL.

DNA for the CDR3: TGTGCCAGCAGTTACTCGCAGGGTGGGAATTCACCCCTCCACTTT. It specifies CASSYSQGGNSPLHF. V and J are TRBV6-5 and TRBJ1-6; tentatively, D is TRBD1 (5 bases). Germline CDR1 and CDR2: MNHEY and SVGAGI. V was trimmed by 0 bases and J by 7 bases, leaving 10 bases between them. The CDR3 has 15 amino acids.

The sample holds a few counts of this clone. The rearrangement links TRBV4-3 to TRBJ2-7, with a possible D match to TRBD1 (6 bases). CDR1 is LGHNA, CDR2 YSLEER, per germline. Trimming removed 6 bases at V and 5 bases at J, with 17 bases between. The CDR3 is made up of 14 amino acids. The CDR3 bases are TGCGCCAGCAGTCGAGGGCAGGGGAAGGACGAGCAGTACTTC. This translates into CASSRGQGKDEQYF.

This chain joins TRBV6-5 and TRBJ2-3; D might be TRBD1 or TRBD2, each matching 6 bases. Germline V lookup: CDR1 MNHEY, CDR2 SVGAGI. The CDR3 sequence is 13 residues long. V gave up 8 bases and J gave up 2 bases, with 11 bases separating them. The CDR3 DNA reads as TGTGCCAGCGGGCGGGACACCACAGATACGCAGTATTTT. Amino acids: CASGRDTTDTQYF.

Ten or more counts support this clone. CDR3: CASSVYGEGAIDTQYF. The CDR3 coding sequence is TGTGCCAGCAGCGTATATGGCGAGGGGGCCATAGATACGCAGTATTTT. This chain joins TRBV9 and TRBJ2-3, with 7 bases lining up with TRBD1. J was trimmed by 5 bases and V by 1 base; bases with no gene match: 10. Germline V gene sequence: CDR1 SGDLS, CDR2 YYNGEE. This CDR3 spans 16 amino acids.

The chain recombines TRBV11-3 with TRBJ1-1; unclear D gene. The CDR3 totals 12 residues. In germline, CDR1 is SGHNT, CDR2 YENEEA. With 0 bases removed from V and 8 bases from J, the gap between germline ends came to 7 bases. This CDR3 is CASSLEGREAFF. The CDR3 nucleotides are TGTGCCAGCAGCTTAGAAGGCCGGGAAGCTTTCTTT. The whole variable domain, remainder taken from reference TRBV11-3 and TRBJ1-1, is EAGVVQSPRYKIIEKKQPVAFWCNPISGHNTLYWYLQNLGQGPELLIRYENEEAVDDSQLPKDRFSAERLKGVDSTLKIQPAELGDSAVYLCASSLEGREAFFGQGTRLTVV.

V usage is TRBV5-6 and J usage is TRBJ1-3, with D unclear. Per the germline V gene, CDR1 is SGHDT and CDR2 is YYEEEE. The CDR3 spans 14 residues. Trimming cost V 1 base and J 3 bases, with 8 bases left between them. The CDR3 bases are TGTGCCAGCAGCTTGCTGGGTGATGGAAACACCATATATTTT. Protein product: CASSLLGDGNTIYF.

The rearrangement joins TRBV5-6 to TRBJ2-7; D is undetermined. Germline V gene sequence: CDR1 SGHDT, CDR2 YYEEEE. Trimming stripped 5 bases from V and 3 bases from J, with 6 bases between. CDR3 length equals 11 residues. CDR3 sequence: CASRSIYEQYF. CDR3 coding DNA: TGTGCCAGCAGAAGCATCTACGAGCAGTACTTC.

DNA of the CDR3: TGTGCCAGCAGTTACGAGTATAGGGACACTGAAGCTTTCTTT. This gives the protein CASSYEYRDTEAFF. The rearrangement uses TRBV6-5 and TRBJ1-1, with unresolved D. CDR1 MNHEY and CDR2 SVGAGI come from the germline V gene. The CDR3 length is 14 residues. Trimming cost V 2 bases and J 3 bases, with 10 bases left between them.

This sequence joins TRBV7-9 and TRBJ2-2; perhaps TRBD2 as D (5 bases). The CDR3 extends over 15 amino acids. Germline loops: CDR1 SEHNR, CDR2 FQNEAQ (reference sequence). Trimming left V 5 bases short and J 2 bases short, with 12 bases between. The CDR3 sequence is CASSPWTVNTGELFF. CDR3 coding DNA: TGTGCCAGCAGCCCATGGACTGTCAACACCGGGGAGCTGTTTTTT.

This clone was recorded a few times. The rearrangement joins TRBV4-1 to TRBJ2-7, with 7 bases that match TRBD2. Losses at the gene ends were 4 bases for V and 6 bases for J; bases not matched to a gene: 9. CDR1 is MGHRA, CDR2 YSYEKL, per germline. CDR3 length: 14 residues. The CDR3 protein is CASSPSLPSGEQYF. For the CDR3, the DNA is TGCGCCAGCAGCCCCTCCCTCCCTAGCGGCGAGCAGTACTTC.

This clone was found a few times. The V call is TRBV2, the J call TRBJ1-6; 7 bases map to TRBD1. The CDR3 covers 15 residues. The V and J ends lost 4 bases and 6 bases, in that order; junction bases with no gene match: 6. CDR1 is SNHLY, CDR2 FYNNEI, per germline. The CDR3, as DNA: TGTGCCAGCAGTGGGGATCAGGGGGTTAATTCACCCCTCCACTTT. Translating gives CASSGDQGVNSPLHF.

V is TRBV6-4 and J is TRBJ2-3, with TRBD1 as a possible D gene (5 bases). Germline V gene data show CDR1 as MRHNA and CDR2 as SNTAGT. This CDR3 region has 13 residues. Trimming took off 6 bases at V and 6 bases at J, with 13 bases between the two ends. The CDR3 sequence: CASSAGFRDTQYF. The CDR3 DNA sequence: TGTGCCAGCAGCGCAGGGTTTCGGGATACGCAGTATTTT.

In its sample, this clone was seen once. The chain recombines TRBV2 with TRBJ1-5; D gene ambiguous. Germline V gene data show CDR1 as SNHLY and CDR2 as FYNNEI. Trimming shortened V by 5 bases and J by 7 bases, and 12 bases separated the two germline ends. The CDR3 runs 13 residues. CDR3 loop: CASSSRAAQPQHF. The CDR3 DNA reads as TGTGCCAGCAGTTCGAGAGCGGCGCAGCCCCAGCATTTT.

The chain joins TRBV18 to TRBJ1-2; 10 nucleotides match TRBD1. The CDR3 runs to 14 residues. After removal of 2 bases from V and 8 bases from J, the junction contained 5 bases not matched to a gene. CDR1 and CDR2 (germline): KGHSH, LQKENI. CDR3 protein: CASSPGTGEEGYTF. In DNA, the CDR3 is TGTGCCAGCTCACCAGGGACAGGGGAAGAGGGCTACACCTTC.

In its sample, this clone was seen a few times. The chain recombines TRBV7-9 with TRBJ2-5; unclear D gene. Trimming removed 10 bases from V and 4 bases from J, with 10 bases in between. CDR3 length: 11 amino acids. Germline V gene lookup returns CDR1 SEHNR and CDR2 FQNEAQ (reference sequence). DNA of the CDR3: TGTGCCACCATGTGGCGAGAGACCCAGTACTTC. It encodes CATMWRETQYF.

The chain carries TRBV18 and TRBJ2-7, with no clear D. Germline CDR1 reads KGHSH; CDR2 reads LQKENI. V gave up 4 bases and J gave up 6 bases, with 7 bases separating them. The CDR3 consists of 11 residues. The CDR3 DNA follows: TGTGCCAGCTCACTTGACGGCGAGCAGTACTTC. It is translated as CASSLDGEQYF.

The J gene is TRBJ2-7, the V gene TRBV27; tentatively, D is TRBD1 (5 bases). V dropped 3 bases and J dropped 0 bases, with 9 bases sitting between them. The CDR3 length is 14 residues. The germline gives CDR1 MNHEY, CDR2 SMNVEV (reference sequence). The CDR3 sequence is CASSFERGSYEQYF. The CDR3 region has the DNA TGTGCCAGCAGTTTTGAAAGGGGCTCCTACGAGCAGTACTTC.

CDR3 in amino acids: CASSVGSGRAYEQYF. The CDR3 DNA reads as TGTGCCAGCAGTGTCGGCAGCGGGAGGGCCTACGAGCAGTACTTC. The rearrangement links TRBV7-3 to TRBJ2-7; the match to TRBD2 covers 10 bases. Germline lookup yields CDR1 SGHTA and CDR2 FQGTGA. The V segment lost 6 bases and the J segment 2 bases; nucleotides outside the gene matches: 7. The CDR3 spans 15 residues.

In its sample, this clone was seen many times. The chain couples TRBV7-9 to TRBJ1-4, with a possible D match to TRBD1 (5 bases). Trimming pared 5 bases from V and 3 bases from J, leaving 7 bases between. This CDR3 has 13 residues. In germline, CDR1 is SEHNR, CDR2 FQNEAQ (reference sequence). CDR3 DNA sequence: TGTGCCAGCAGCCAAGGGGCTAATGAAAAACTGTTTTTT. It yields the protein CASSQGANEKLFF.

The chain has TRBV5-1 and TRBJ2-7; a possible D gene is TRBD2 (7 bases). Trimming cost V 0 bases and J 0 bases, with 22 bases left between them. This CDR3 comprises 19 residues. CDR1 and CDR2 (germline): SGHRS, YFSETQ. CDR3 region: CASSLEKGEGPPSSYEQYF. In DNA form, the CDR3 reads TGCGCCAGCAGCTTGGAAAAGGGGGAGGGCCCCCCCAGCTCCTACGAGCAGTACTTC.

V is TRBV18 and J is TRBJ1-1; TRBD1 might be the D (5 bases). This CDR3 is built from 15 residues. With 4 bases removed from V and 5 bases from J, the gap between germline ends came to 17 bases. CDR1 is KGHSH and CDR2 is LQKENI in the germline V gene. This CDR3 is CASSLEGVPGTEAFF. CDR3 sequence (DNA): TGTGCCAGCTCACTAGAAGGGGTCCCGGGAACTGAAGCTTTCTTT.